Listed below are T cell receptor beta chains from one sample, sequenced in a study of cytomegalovirus exposure and HLA in healthy donors. Some clones are missing from TCRdb's copy, which holds only in-frame ones; the method was immunoSEQ multiplex PCR. In the table there are around 68,000 clones, around 79% of which are singletons. The source material was PBMCs. The source of these receptors is a woman aged 25-40 years in good health and CMV-seropositive. Each CDR3 is given without its conserved first and last residue. Only some rows state a clone size, as once, few, many or a class for expanded clones.

CDR3	J	size	V	length
ASSQATSGRAGRANVLT	TRBJ2-6	.	TRBV14	17
ASSDVRAGELF	TRBJ2-2	.	TRBV10-1	11
AWTGTGKGSGANVLT	TRBJ2-6	.	TRBV30	15
ASSQLQGARGMETQY	TRBJ2-5	.	TRBV4-2	15
ASSSGLAGVAQY	TRBJ2-7	.	TRBV6-5	12
ASIDRGNYGYT	TRBJ1-2	.	TRBV19	11
ASSDDKRNQPQH	TRBJ1-5	.	TRBV6-1	12
ASSKGGTGTTYEQY	TRBJ2-7	.	TRBV21-1	14
ASNPSLPLNEQF	TRBJ2-1	.	TRBV7-2	12
AAKTPSQGEQY	TRBJ2-7	.	TRBV10-3	11
ASRHGGGTEAF	TRBJ1-1	.	TRBV27	11
ASSVSPPKSGRMNTGELF	TRBJ2-2	.	TRBV9	18
ASNGLLWNTEAF	TRBJ1-1	.	TRBV11-2	12
ASSSLGPGANVLT	TRBJ2-6	.	TRBV9	13
ASSSAPFTSGRAPYEQY	TRBJ2-7	.	TRBV6-7	17
ASSRDTNTGELF	TRBJ2-2	few	TRBV6-6	12
ASSWGTSGEQF	TRBJ2-1	medium-sized	TRBV28	11
ASSLDRGWGGRNSYEQY	TRBJ2-7	few	TRBV11-3	17
ASSEADGGGRETQY	TRBJ2-5	.	TRBV6-1	14
ASSRGNTGELF	TRBJ2-2	.	TRBV5-4	11
ASMTGTSDTGELF	TRBJ2-2	few	TRBV28	13
ASRAQLAGVGEQY	.	.	TRBV6-1	13
ASSVEGIAPDEQF	TRBJ2-1	.	TRBV9	13
ASSLRETGELF	TRBJ2-2	.	TRBV5-6	11
SALGSGSYQDDEQF	TRBJ2-1	.	TRBV29-1	14
ASSQALTGISNQPQH	TRBJ1-5	few	TRBV4-1	15
ASSYLASSYNEQF	TRBJ2-1	.	TRBV10-2	13
ASSRGNTEAF	TRBJ1-1	few	TRBV6-5	10
ASSLFDNEQF	TRBJ2-1	.	TRBV28	10
ASSSQGPYEQY	TRBJ2-7	.	TRBV5-6	11
ASSLFRLAGGVTEQF	TRBJ2-1	.	TRBV28	15
ASGIGQGKNIQY	TRBJ2-4	.	TRBV2	12
ASSLDGLAWDTQY	TRBJ2-3	few	TRBV5-1	13
ASSSRTGRGYNEQF	TRBJ2-1	.	TRBV7-2	14
ASSPRAGLLWTGELF	TRBJ2-2	once	TRBV27	15
ASRKRLTEAGELF	TRBJ2-2	.	TRBV7-6	13
AWSGPGLAPDEQF	TRBJ2-1	.	TRBV30	13
ASSLYFPSNQPQH	TRBJ1-5	.	TRBV5-8	13
ASSIFRGANEQY	TRBJ2-7	.	TRBV19	12
ASSLPRSGSTDTQY	TRBJ2-3	.	TRBV5-6	14
ASSSTGLDYGYT	TRBJ1-2	.	TRBV5-6	12